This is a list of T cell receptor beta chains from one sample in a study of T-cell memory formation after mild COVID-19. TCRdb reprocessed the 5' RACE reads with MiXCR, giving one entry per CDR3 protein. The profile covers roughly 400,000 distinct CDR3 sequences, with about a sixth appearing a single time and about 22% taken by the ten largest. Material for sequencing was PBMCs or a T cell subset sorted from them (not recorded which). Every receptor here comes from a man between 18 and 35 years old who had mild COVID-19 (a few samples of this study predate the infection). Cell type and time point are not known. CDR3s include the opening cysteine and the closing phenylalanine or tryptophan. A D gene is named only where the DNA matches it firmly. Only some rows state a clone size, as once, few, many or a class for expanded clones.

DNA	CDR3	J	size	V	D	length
TGTGCCAGCAGCCCTGGGGCCGTTTCTAGCACAGATACGCAGTATTTT	CASSPGAVSSTDTQYF	TRBJ2-3	many	TRBV7-2	NA	16
TGTGCCAGCAGTTTAACGGACAGGGCTGGTGGCTACACCTTC	CASSLTDRAGGYTF	TRBJ1-2	few	TRBV12-3/TRBV12-4	TRBD1	14
TGTGCCAGCAGCCTTCGACTAGCGGGGGGCACAGATACGCAGTATTTT	CASSLRLAGGTDTQYF	TRBJ2-3	few	TRBV7-8	TRBD2	16
TGTGCCAGCAGGCGGACTAGCGGTGGCTACGAGCAGTACTTC	CASRRTSGGYEQYF	TRBJ2-7	few	TRBV6-6	TRBD2	14
TGTGCCAGCAGCTTAGTGGTCCGCACTGAAGCTTTCTTT	CASSLVVRTEAFF	TRBJ1-1	NA	TRBV7-2	NA	13
TGCGCCAGCAGCGCCCTCGAGGAAGGTATAGGGGCGGGTGGTGGCTACACCTTC	CASSALEEGIGAGGGYTF	TRBJ1-2	NA	TRBV4-1	NA	18
TGTGCCATCAGTGGGGGACTAGGCGACGAGCAGTACTTC	CAISGGLGDEQYF	TRBJ2-7	NA	TRBV10-3	TRBD2	13
TGTGCCAGCAGTCCTGGGACAGGGATAGCCTATGGCTACACCTTC	CASSPGTGIAYGYTF	TRBJ1-2	few	TRBV12-3/TRBV12-4	TRBD1	15
TGTGCCAGCAGCCTGACAGGGGGCCCCTACGAGCAGTACTTC	CASSLTGGPYEQYF	TRBJ2-7	few	TRBV5-6	TRBD1	14
TGTGCCAGCAGCTTAAACCTTGCACAAGAGACCCAGTACTTC	CASSLNLAQETQYF	TRBJ2-5	many	TRBV7-2	NA	14
TGCGCCAGCAGCTCCGGACAGGGGGATGGCTACACCTTC	CASSSGQGDGYTF	TRBJ1-2	many	TRBV5-1	TRBD1	13
TGTGCCAGCAGTTCGCACGGACAGGCTTACGAGCAGTACTTC	CASSSHGQAYEQYF	TRBJ2-7	NA	TRBV12-3/TRBV12-4	TRBD1	14
TGTGCCAGCAGCTTAGGATCGGATAATTCACCCCTCCACTTT	CASSLGSDNSPLHF	TRBJ1-6	many	TRBV7-9	NA	14
TGTGCCAGCAGCCTAACCGGGACAGGGAGGTTTGGCTACACCTTC	CASSLTGTGRFGYTF	TRBJ1-2	few	TRBV5-6	TRBD1	15
TGTGCCAGCTCGGCGGACAAGAACACTGAAGCTTTCTTT	CASSADKNTEAFF	TRBJ1-1	few	TRBV18	NA	13
TGTGCCAGCACCCGGGACAGGGCGGGAGATACGCAGTATTTT	CASTRDRAGDTQYF	TRBJ2-3	once	TRBV28	TRBD1	14
TGCGCCAGCAGCCTGCACCCGGGACTTCGAGCCCAGTACTTC	CASSLHPGLRAQYF	TRBJ2-5	NA	TRBV5-1	NA	14
TGCGCCAGCAGCCAAAACTCTGGGGGAGATACGCAGTATTTT	CASSQNSGGDTQYF	TRBJ2-3	NA	TRBV4-3	NA	14
TGTGCCAGCAGGCCCGGGACCTTTGCATTCTGGGACACCATATATTTT	CASRPGTFAFWDTIYF	TRBJ1-3	NA	TRBV6-6	NA	16
TGTGCCTGGGCCTTAGGGGGCAATCAGCCCCAGCATTTT	CAWALGGNQPQHF	TRBJ1-5	many	TRBV30	NA	13
TGTGCCAGCAGTTACTCAACAGGGCAAGAGACCCAGTACTTC	CASSYSTGQETQYF	TRBJ2-5	NA	TRBV6-2/TRBV6-3	NA	14
TGCAGTGCCACATCACCGGGGTCCACAGATACGCAGTATTTT	CSATSPGSTDTQYF	TRBJ2-3	few	TRBV20-1	NA	14
TGTGCTAGCAGTCATCCCGCTAGCGGGGGGGCGACCGGGGAGCTGTTTTTT	CASSHPASGGATGELFF	TRBJ2-2	few	TRBV7-7	TRBD2	17
TGCAGTGCTAGAACTAGCGGGGGGGTACGTCCGGCCAATGAGCAGTTCTTC	CSARTSGGVRPANEQFF	TRBJ2-1	NA	TRBV20-1	TRBD2	17
TGTGCCAGTAGTCCCGGACTAGCCGAGCAGTACTTC	CASSPGLAEQYF	TRBJ2-7	NA	TRBV19	TRBD2	12
TGTGCCAGCACTTTAGGGTCAGCGTGGGGCACTGAAGCTTTCTTT	CASTLGSAWGTEAFF	TRBJ1-1	NA	TRBV28	NA	15
TGTGCCAGCAGCTACCACCGGGACAGGGTCCCCACCGGGGAGCTGTTTTTT	CASSYHRDRVPTGELFF	TRBJ2-2	NA	TRBV7-3	TRBD1	17
TGTGCCATCAGTGAGGTCCAGGGCGGTGAAAAACTGTTTTTT	CAISEVQGGEKLFF	TRBJ1-4	many	TRBV10-3	NA	14
TGCAGTGCTAGAGATCAGGGCCCTGGGGCTTTCTTT	CSARDQGPGAFF	TRBJ1-1	NA	TRBV20-1	NA	12
TGTGCCAGCAGCCAAGTTGTACAGACCGACGAGCAGTACTTC	CASSQVVQTDEQYF	TRBJ2-7	many	TRBV3-1	NA	14
TGTGCCAGCAGTTTCCTGACAGGGGGCTCTTCACCCCTCCACTTT	CASSFLTGGSSPLHF	TRBJ1-6	NA	TRBV12-3/TRBV12-4	TRBD1	15
TGTGCCAGCAGTGAAAACAGGGGCGGAGATACGCAGTATTTT	CASSENRGGDTQYF	TRBJ2-3	few	TRBV6-1	TRBD1	14
TGCGCCAGCAGGAACTTGGGCACAGATACGCAGTATTTT	CASRNLGTDTQYF	TRBJ2-3	NA	TRBV5-1	NA	13
TGTGCCAGCAGCTTAGAGTGGGGAGGGGGCACTGAAGCTTTCTTT	CASSLEWGGGTEAFF	TRBJ1-1	NA	TRBV11-2	NA	15
TGTGCCAGTAGTGCACCCCGGCAGGGGTACCAAGAGACCCAGTACTTC	CASSAPRQGYQETQYF	TRBJ2-5	few	TRBV19	NA	16
TGTGCCAGCAGCCAAGGGTCATCCGGGTATAGCAATCAGCCCCAGCATTTT	CASSQGSSGYSNQPQHF	TRBJ1-5	few	TRBV4-2	NA	17
TGTGCCAGCAGCAATAATCCAGATACGCAGTATTTT	CASSNNPDTQYF	TRBJ2-3	few	TRBV7-3	NA	12